This T cell receptor beta chain originates from a study of blood T cells in healthy people across ages. Comment on this clonotype: Its antigen is as yet unknown.

Researchers isolated at least 7 million PBMCs per sample. Total RNA extracted from each sample amounted to at least 6 micrograms. The use of a sample-barcoded 5' primer and a J-beta primer mix characterized a second PCR of roughly 6 to 11 cycles. TCRdb re-derived calls from the 5' RACE reads in MiXCR, one entry per CDR3 protein. This table has more than 650,000 distinct CDR3 sequences, approximately 21% appearing once. Study observations and caveats: The study regarded diversity estimates from one million T cells as underestimates. The study found TCR beta diversity correlated strongly with naive T cell percentage.

Deletions cut 2 bases from V and 5 bases from J, with 5 bases between. The CDR3 sequence is 12 residues long. In germline, CDR1 is SGHVS, CDR2 FNYEAQ. The sequenced material came from blood. The receptor comes from a man aged 70 or older in good health. This chain connects TRBV7-6 to TRBJ2-3; no clear D. The CDR3 DNA reads TGTGCCAGCAGCTTAATGCGAGATACGCAGTATTTT. Its translation is CASSLMRDTQYF.